The 19 T cell receptor beta chains given below trace back to one sample, sequenced in a study of T cell changes during pregnancy in multiple sclerosis. TCRdb's copy holds only in-frame clones and misses some; the assay was immunoSEQ multiplex PCR. Of roughly 100,000 clones listed, around 91% are singletons. The sequencing here drew on peripheral blood, taken after pregnancy. The receptors were sampled from a female donor with multiple sclerosis, enrolled in a pregnancy study.

This rearrangement joins TRBV6-5 to TRBJ1-5; TRBD1 agrees at 8 bases. Germline trimming cut 6 bases from V and 2 bases from J; bases unmatched to any gene: 3. Germline assignment: CDR1 MNHEY and CDR2 SVGAGI. This CDR3 has 14 amino acids. Here the CDR3 DNA reads TGTGCCAGCAGCGACAGGGGCCGCAATCAGCCCCAGCATTTT. Translated: CASSDRGRNQPQHF.

This chain links TRBV29-1 with TRBJ2-3; unclear D gene. Germline CDR1 SQVTM, CDR2 ANQGSEA. Trimming left V 5 bases short and J 2 bases short, with 5 bases between. CDR3 length equals 11 residues. Here the CDR3 DNA reads TGCAGCGTTTCCCACACAGATACGCAGTATTTT. It codes for CSVSHTDTQYF.

The chain is built from TRBV10-3 and TRBJ1-2; tentatively, D is TRBD1 (6 bases). The CDR3 is 15 amino acids. Germline V gene data show CDR1 as ENHRY and CDR2 as SYGVKD. V was clipped by 3 bases and J by 3 bases, with 14 bases between them. The DNA of the CDR3 is TGTGCCATCAGTGACCGCAGTCCAGGGGACTATGGCTACACCTTC. Translated, it gives CAISDRSPGDYGYTF.

The V and J genes are TRBV5-1 and TRBJ2-5, with TRBD1 matching over 9 bases. Trimming cost V 4 bases and J 7 bases; bases outside gene matches: 8. The CDR3 extends over 14 amino acids. The germline gives CDR1 SGHRS, CDR2 YFSETQ. The CDR3 DNA is TGCGCCAGCAGCGAAGGGACAGGGCGACGGACCCAGTACTTC. Encoded protein: CASSEGTGRRTQYF. The full variable domain, completed using reference TRBV5-1 and TRBJ2-5, is KAGVTQTPRYLIKTRGQQVTLSCSPISGHRSVSWYQQTPGQGLQFLFEYFSETQRNKGNFPGRFSGRQFSNSRSEMNVSTLELGDSALYLCASSEGTGRRTQYFGPGTRLLVL.

The chain combines TRBV7-9 with TRBJ1-5; D might be TRBD1 (6 bases). The ends were cut back, 5 bases at V and 4 bases at J, with 12 bases in the middle. This CDR3 comprises 14 residues. Germline V CDR1 and CDR2: SEHNR, FQNEAQ (reference sequence). The CDR3 is CASSLVGGNQPQHF. The DNA of the CDR3 is TGTGCCAGCAGCCTTGTAGGGGGTAATCAGCCCCAGCATTTT.

The gene calls are TRBV27 and TRBJ2-7; 7 positions agree with TRBD1. Germline trimming cut 0 bases from V and 2 bases from J; bases unmatched to any gene: 7. This CDR3 is 16 amino acids long. From germline, CDR1 is MNHEY and CDR2 SMNVEV (reference sequence). The CDR3 reads CASSLSRGDRAYEQYF. The CDR3 DNA follows: TGTGCCAGCAGTTTATCGCGAGGGGACAGAGCCTACGAGCAGTACTTC.

Only a few counts were recorded for this clone. The gene calls are TRBV5-1 and TRBJ1-1; 7 positions match TRBD1. After removal of 0 bases from V and 10 bases from J, the junction contained 9 bases not matched to a gene. CDR1 and CDR2 from the germline V gene are SGHRS and YFSETQ. The CDR3 extends over 14 amino acids. This CDR3 reads CASSLGGQSKGAFF. As DNA, the CDR3 is TGCGCCAGCAGCTTGGGGGGACAGTCTAAGGGAGCTTTCTTT.

V is TRBV18 and J is TRBJ1-2, with D unresolved. Germline V gene sequence: CDR1 KGHSH, CDR2 LQKENI. The CDR3 has 13 residues. Trimming left V 2 bases short and J 7 bases short, with 11 bases between. The CDR3 sequence: CASSPGVSGGYTF. CDR3 sequence (DNA): TGTGCCAGCTCACCAGGCGTAAGCGGTGGCTACACCTTC. Combining the CDR3 with reference TRBV18 and TRBJ1-2 gives the whole variable domain NAGVMQNPRHLVRRRGQEARLRCSPMKGHSHVYWYRQLPEEGLKFMVYLQKENIIDESGMPKERFSAEFPKEGPSILRIQQVVRGDSAAYFCASSPGVSGGYTFGSGTRLTVV.

V is TRBV7-9 and J is TRBJ1-2, with TRBD1 identical over 7 bases. Germline values: CDR1 SEHNR, CDR2 FQNEAQ (reference sequence). V gave up 5 bases and J gave up 0 bases; unmatched junction bases: 3. CDR3 length: 14 residues. The CDR3 loop reads CASSAGQTNYGYTF. The CDR3 DNA reads TGTGCCAGCAGCGCGGGACAGACTAACTATGGCTACACCTTC.

The chain uses TRBV28 and TRBJ2-7, with TRBD2 matching 8 bases. The CDR3 sequence is 14 residues long. V was clipped by 8 bases and J by 1 base; unmatched bases: 7. Looked up from germline, CDR1 is MDHEN and CDR2 is SYDVKM. DNA of the CDR3: TGTGCCAGCGGATCACTAGCGGAATCCTACGAGCAGTACTTC. As protein: CASGSLAESYEQYF.

V and J are TRBV19 and TRBJ2-7; D gene unclear. Trimming shortened V by 5 bases and J by 6 bases, and 11 bases separated the two germline ends. CDR3 length equals 12 residues. The germline V gene encodes CDR1 LNHDA and CDR2 SQIVND (reference sequence). For the CDR3, the DNA is TGTGCCAGTAGTCTTACTCCTAGCGAGCAGTACTTC. It translates to CASSLTPSEQYF.

The gene calls are TRBV15 and TRBJ2-1; unclear D gene. CDR3 length: 17 amino acids. CDR1 is LNHNV, CDR2 YYDKDF, per germline (reference sequence). Deletions cut 5 bases from V and 5 bases from J, with 22 bases between. CDR3 protein: CATSSPETQVLDNEQFF. The CDR3 DNA is TGTGCCACCAGCTCCCCGGAAACGCAGGTTTTGGACAATGAGCAGTTCTTC. Filled out from reference TRBV15 and TRBJ2-1, the complete variable domain reads DAMVIQNPRYQVTQFGKPVTLSCSQTLNHNVMYWYQQKSSQAPKLLFHYYDKDFNNEADTPDNFQSRRPNTSFCFLDIRSPGLGDTAMYLCATSSPETQVLDNEQFFGPGTRLTVL.

This chain uses TRBV12-5 with TRBJ1-2; D perhaps matches TRBD1 (5 bases). The CDR3 contains 11 residues. Germline values: CDR1 LGHNT, CDR2 FRNRAP. Between the trimmed V and J ends, which lost 7 bases and 5 bases, there was a span of 8 bases. CDR3: CASESGYGYTF. The CDR3 region has the DNA TGTGCTAGTGAATCAGGGTATGGCTACACCTTC.

The chain recombines TRBV7-3 with TRBJ2-1, with D perhaps TRBD2 (7 bases). Germline-derived CDR1 and CDR2 are SGHTA and FQGTGA. Trimming removed 6 bases at V and 4 bases at J, with 19 bases between. The length of the CDR3 is 16 residues. DNA of the CDR3: TGTGCCAGCAGTCTTAAGGCCGGGGGGCCGTACAATGAGCAGTTCTTC. As protein: CASSLKAGGPYNEQFF.

The chain carries TRBV7-2 and TRBJ2-5, with a tentative D call TRBD2 (7 bases). Trimming shortened V by 3 bases and J by 7 bases, and 15 bases separated the two germline ends. The CDR3 consists of 14 residues. Germline CDR1 and CDR2: SGHTA and FQGNSA. CDR3 amino acids: CASSLWGGAVTQYF. CDR3 in DNA: TGTGCCAGCAGCTTGTGGGGGGGGGCAGTGACCCAGTACTTC.

The chain links TRBV19 to TRBJ1-5; 7 positions agree with TRBD1. J gave up 1 base and V 4 bases, and 10 bases lay outside the gene matches. Per germline, CDR1 LNHDA and CDR2 SQIVND (reference sequence). The CDR3 is 17 amino acids. The CDR3: CASSTSGGGRSNQPQHF. For the CDR3, the DNA is TGTGCCAGTAGTACCAGTGGAGGGGGCAGAAGCAATCAGCCCCAGCATTTT.

The count of this clone is one. The chain employs TRBV25-1 and TRBJ2-1; weak D call: TRBD1 (6 bases). Trimming stripped 2 bases from V and 2 bases from J, with 7 bases between. There are 14 residues in the CDR3. Germline V gene lookup returns CDR1 MGHDK and CDR2 SYGVNS. The CDR3 here is CASSEQGTYNEQFF. The CDR3 DNA is TGTGCCAGCAGTGAACAGGGGACCTACAATGAGCAGTTCTTC.

V and J are TRBV7-3 and TRBJ2-1; the D gene is possibly TRBD1 (6 bases). V lost 0 bases and J 7 bases, leaving 16 bases between the germline ends. The CDR3 spans 16 residues. Germline V lookup: CDR1 SGHTA, CDR2 FQGTGA. The CDR3 DNA follows: TGTGCCAGCAGCTTAACTCCAGGGGCCCGATCTAATGAGCAGTTCTTC. It encodes CASSLTPGARSNEQFF.

The chain uses TRBV6-1 and TRBJ2-1, with 7 nucleotides matching TRBD2. Germline CDR1 reads MNHNS; CDR2 reads SASEGT. The V gene end was trimmed by 8 bases and the J gene end by 2 bases; junction bases not matched to a gene: 0. This CDR3 has 12 residues. CDR3 nucleotide sequence: TGTGCCAGCCTAGCGGCCTACAATGAGCAGTTCTTC. As protein: CASLAAYNEQFF.